At least ten counts were recorded for the clone carrying this TCR beta chain. Time point given: newly diagnosed GD, antithyroid drugs for less than 3 months. The TCR library was made from RNA that had been extracted from PBMCs in TRIzol. American Thyroid Association guidelines were used to diagnose Graves' disease. These data come from a study of regulatory T cells in long-lasting Graves disease. Trimming removed 1 base from V and 1 base from J, with 10 bases in between. CDR1 is LGHDT and CDR2 is YNNKEL in the germline V gene (reference sequence). CDR3 length: 15 residues. Through Arm-PCR of CDR3 regions and iRepertoire HTBI primers, TCR beta libraries were built. TCRdb reprocessed the multiplex PCR reads via MiXCR and lists one record per CDR3 protein. The sample carries a few hundred thousand distinct CDR3 sequences, around 19% recorded once. These same records also appear under a second study, on T cells in Graves' hyperthyroidism and ophthalmopathy. That publication notes: RT-PCR in the first round (using the HTBI primer set) targeted the TCR CDR3. Expanded thyroid clonotypes (above 0.001) were mostly also found in blood.

The rearrangement uses TRBV3-1 and TRBJ2-5, with D possibly TRBD2 on 5 matching bases. The clonotype comes from a woman aged 25 to 39 with Graves disease. The starting material was peripheral blood mononuclear cells (PBMCs), obtained at new diagnosis, from a patient treated with antithyroid drugs. CDR3 loop: CASSQALRAQETQYF. The CDR3 DNA sequence: TGTGCCAGCAGCCAAGCTTTGAGGGCCCAAGAGACCCAGTACTTC.